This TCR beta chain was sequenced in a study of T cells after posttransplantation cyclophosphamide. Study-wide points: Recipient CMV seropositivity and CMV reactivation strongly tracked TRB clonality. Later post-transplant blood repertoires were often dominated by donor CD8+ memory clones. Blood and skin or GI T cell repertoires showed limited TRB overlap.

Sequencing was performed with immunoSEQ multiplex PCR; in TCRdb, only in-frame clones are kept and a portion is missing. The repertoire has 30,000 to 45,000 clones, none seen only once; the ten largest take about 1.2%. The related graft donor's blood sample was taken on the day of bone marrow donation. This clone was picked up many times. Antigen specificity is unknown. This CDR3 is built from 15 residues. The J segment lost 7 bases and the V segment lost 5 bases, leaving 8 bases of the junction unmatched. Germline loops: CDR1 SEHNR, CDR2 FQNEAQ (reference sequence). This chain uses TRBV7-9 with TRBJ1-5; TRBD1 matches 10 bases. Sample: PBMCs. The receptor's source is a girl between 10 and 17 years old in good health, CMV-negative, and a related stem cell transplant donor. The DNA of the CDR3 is TGTGCCAGCAGCCCGGGACAGGGGATGAACCAGCCCCAGCATTTT. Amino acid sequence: CASSPGQGMNQPQHF.